A selection of T cell receptor beta chains follows, all from one sample in a study of cytomegalovirus exposure and HLA in healthy donors. The assay was immunoSEQ multiplex PCR, and TCRdb's table has in-frame clones only and misses some. Among tens of thousands of clones listed, about 77% were seen once. Sequenced sample: PBMCs. The receptor set was obtained from a male donor in good health and CMV-seropositive. Each CDR3 is given with its conserved first and last residue. D genes are given only for firm matches. Only some rows state a clone size, as once, few, many or a class for expanded clones.

j_gene: TRBJ2-7
abundance: NA
v_gene: TRBV7-9
d_gene: NA
CDR3nt: TGTGCCAGCAGCCTACCGACGAGAGGGCCGTACGAGCAGTACTTC
CDR3aa: CASSLPTRGPYEQYF

j_gene: TRBJ2-2
abundance: NA
v_gene: TRBV28
d_gene: TRBD1
CDR3nt: TGTGCCAGCAGTTTACCCCGAGGGGGCAGCGCCGGGGAGCTGTTTTTT
CDR3aa: CASSLPRGGSAGELFF

j_gene: TRBJ1-5
abundance: NA
v_gene: TRBV6-5
d_gene: NA
CDR3nt: TGTGCCAGCAGCTATGACAGGAAATATCAGCCCCAGCATTTT
CDR3aa: CASSYDRKYQPQHF

j_gene: TRBJ1-2
abundance: NA
v_gene: TRBV5-1
d_gene: TRBD1
CDR3nt: TGCGCCAGCAGCCGAGGACAGGGTCAAGGCTACACCTTC
CDR3aa: CASSRGQGQGYTF

j_gene: TRBJ2-3
abundance: NA
v_gene: TRBV4-1
d_gene: TRBD2
CDR3nt: TGCGCCAGCAGCCAAGTGGGACTAGCGGGAGATTTAGATACGCAGTATTTT
CDR3aa: CASSQVGLAGDLDTQYF

j_gene: TRBJ2-1
abundance: NA
v_gene: TRBV7-2
d_gene: NA
CDR3nt: TGTGCCAGCACCGCGTTAACACTACCAAGCTCCTACAATGAGCAGTTCTTC
CDR3aa: CASTALTLPSSYNEQFF

j_gene: TRBJ1-1
abundance: once
v_gene: TRBV18
d_gene: NA
CDR3nt: TGTGCCAGCTCACCACGAGACAGTTTGAACACTGAAGCTTTCTTT
CDR3aa: CASSPRDSLNTEAFF

j_gene: TRBJ2-3
abundance: NA
v_gene: TRBV4-3
d_gene: NA
CDR3nt: TGCGCCAGCAGCCAAGAGCGATCCGGCGGAGATACGCAGTATTTT
CDR3aa: CASSQERSGGDTQYF

j_gene: TRBJ2-1
abundance: few
v_gene: TRBV7-3
d_gene: TRBD1
CDR3nt: TGTGCCAGCAGCTTCCAGACAGGGAAACCCTACAATGAGCAGTTCTTC
CDR3aa: CASSFQTGKPYNEQFF

j_gene: TRBJ2-7
abundance: NA
v_gene: TRBV11-2
d_gene: NA
CDR3nt: TGTGCCAGCAGCTTAGACGACGGGTATGCCTACGAGCAGTACTTC
CDR3aa: CASSLDDGYAYEQYF

j_gene: TRBJ1-4
abundance: NA
v_gene: TRBV7-9
d_gene: NA
CDR3nt: TGTGCCAGCAGCCGGGGGGGCTCTAATGAAAAACTGTTTTTT
CDR3aa: CASSRGGSNEKLFF

j_gene: TRBJ2-7
abundance: few
v_gene: TRBV7-2
d_gene: NA
CDR3nt: TGTGCCAGCAGCTTAGTAGAGGACAGCTCCTACGAGCAGTACTTC
CDR3aa: CASSLVEDSSYEQYF

j_gene: TRBJ1-2
abundance: NA
v_gene: TRBV5-1
d_gene: TRBD1
CDR3nt: TGCGCCAGCAGCTCTTCCGGGACAGGGGCCTTCTACACCTTC
CDR3aa: CASSSSGTGAFYTF

j_gene: TRBJ1-5
abundance: NA
v_gene: TRBV28
d_gene: NA
CDR3nt: TGTGCCAGCCGACTCACTAGGGGGTTCGGCAATCAGCCCCAGCATTTT
CDR3aa: CASRLTRGFGNQPQHF

j_gene: TRBJ2-7
abundance: NA
v_gene: TRBV5-4
d_gene: NA
CDR3nt: TGTGCCAGCAGCTTGGAACAGGGAGGGGGCGAGCAGTACTTC
CDR3aa: CASSLEQGGGEQYF

j_gene: TRBJ2-7
abundance: NA
v_gene: TRBV10-3
d_gene: NA
CDR3nt: TGTGCCACCCAAACCGGGACCTACGAGCAGTACTTC
CDR3aa: CATQTGTYEQYF

j_gene: TRBJ1-5
abundance: NA
v_gene: TRBV6-5
d_gene: NA
CDR3nt: TGTGCCAGCAGTTACAGGAGGGATCGAAATCAGCCCCAGCATTTT
CDR3aa: CASSYRRDRNQPQHF

j_gene: TRBJ1-5
abundance: NA
v_gene: TRBV27
d_gene: NA
CDR3nt: TGTGCCAGCAGTTTACTGGGAGGCAATCAGCCCCAGCATTTT
CDR3aa: CASSLLGGNQPQHF

j_gene: TRBJ2-7
abundance: NA
v_gene: TRBV4-3
d_gene: NA
CDR3nt: TGCGCCAGCACCCTACCGGGAGACTCAACCTACGAGCAGTACTTC
CDR3aa: CASTLPGDSTYEQYF

j_gene: TRBJ2-5
abundance: NA
v_gene: TRBV7-6
d_gene: TRBD1
CDR3nt: TGTGCCAGCAGCTTAGCGGGGACAGGGAAGACTCCTCAAGAGACCCAGTACTTC
CDR3aa: CASSLAGTGKTPQETQYF

j_gene: TRBJ2-2
abundance: NA
v_gene: TRBV7-3
d_gene: NA
CDR3nt: TGTGCCAGCAGCTTAAGGGCTTCCGGGGAGCTGTTTTTT
CDR3aa: CASSLRASGELFF

j_gene: TRBJ2-1
abundance: few
v_gene: TRBV4-1
d_gene: TRBD2
CDR3nt: TGCGCCAGCAGCCCCGGACTAGCGTATCGTTCCTACAATGAGCAGTTCTTC
CDR3aa: CASSPGLAYRSYNEQFF

j_gene: TRBJ1-1
abundance: NA
v_gene: TRBV21-1
d_gene: NA
CDR3nt: TGTGCCAGCAGCAAATTCCCCACACAGGGCGAGAACACTGAAGCTTTCTTT
CDR3aa: CASSKFPTQGENTEAFF

j_gene: TRBJ1-3
abundance: NA
v_gene: TRBV30
d_gene: NA
CDR3nt: TGTGCCTGGAGTGTAGGAGACACCATATATTTT
CDR3aa: CAWSVGDTIYF

j_gene: TRBJ1-5
abundance: few
v_gene: TRBV5-1
d_gene: TRBD1
CDR3nt: TGCGCCAGCAGCTTGCTAGGGGGCGGGATCCAGCCCCAGCATTTT
CDR3aa: CASSLLGGGIQPQHF

j_gene: TRBJ1-2
abundance: NA
v_gene: TRBV19
d_gene: NA
CDR3nt: TGTGCCAGTAGTATATCTGTCTATGGCTACACCTTC
CDR3aa: CASSISVYGYTF

j_gene: TRBJ2-7
abundance: NA
v_gene: TRBV2
d_gene: NA
CDR3nt: TGTGCCAGCTCATGGAGCTCCTACGAGCAGTACTTC
CDR3aa: CASSWSSYEQYF

j_gene: TRBJ2-7
abundance: once
v_gene: TRBV5-6
d_gene: TRBD2
CDR3nt: TGTGCCAGCAGCCCGGGACTAGCGGAGGCCTACGAGCAGTACTTC
CDR3aa: CASSPGLAEAYEQYF

j_gene: TRBJ2-3
abundance: NA
v_gene: TRBV5-1
d_gene: TRBD2
CDR3nt: TGCGCCAGCAGCTTGGATGGACTAGCGGAAGATACGCAGTATTTT
CDR3aa: CASSLDGLAEDTQYF

j_gene: TRBJ1-5
abundance: NA
v_gene: TRBV28
d_gene: NA
CDR3nt: TGTGCCAGCAGTCCTCCCTACAGTTTTAGCAATCAGCCCCAGCATTTT
CDR3aa: CASSPPYSFSNQPQHF

j_gene: TRBJ2-7
abundance: few
v_gene: TRBV6-5
d_gene: TRBD1
CDR3nt: TGTGCCAGCAGTCGGGACAGGTACTCCTACGAGCAGTACTTC
CDR3aa: CASSRDRYSYEQYF